This T cell receptor beta chain derives from a study of cytomegalovirus exposure and HLA in healthy donors. V was trimmed by 2 bases and J by 5 bases, leaving 15 bases between them. Germline CDR1 is MNHEY and CDR2 is SVGAGI. CDR3 size: 15 residues. To note about this clone: Its antigen is not known.

Findings of the study overall: According to an earlier analysis, most TCR beta V segments yielded productive rearrangements about 87% or about 30% of the time. The classifier was said to identify cytomegalovirus status with high specificity and sensitivity. Specificity of three CMV-associated chains for CMV antigens was verified in vitro.

The PCR contained 60 Vbeta and 13 Jbeta primers. TCRdb's copy holds only in-frame clones and misses some; the assay was immunoSEQ multiplex PCR. Of roughly 180,000 clones listed, about four fifths are singletons. This receptor was obtained from a male donor in good health and CMV-seronegative. The V call is TRBV6-5, the J call TRBJ1-1; perhaps TRBD1 as D (5 bases). Sequenced input: PBMCs. The CDR3 coding sequence is TGTGCCAGCAGTTACGATGGGGGGTGGACAACTGAAGCTTTCTTT. It specifies CASSYDGGWTTEAFF.